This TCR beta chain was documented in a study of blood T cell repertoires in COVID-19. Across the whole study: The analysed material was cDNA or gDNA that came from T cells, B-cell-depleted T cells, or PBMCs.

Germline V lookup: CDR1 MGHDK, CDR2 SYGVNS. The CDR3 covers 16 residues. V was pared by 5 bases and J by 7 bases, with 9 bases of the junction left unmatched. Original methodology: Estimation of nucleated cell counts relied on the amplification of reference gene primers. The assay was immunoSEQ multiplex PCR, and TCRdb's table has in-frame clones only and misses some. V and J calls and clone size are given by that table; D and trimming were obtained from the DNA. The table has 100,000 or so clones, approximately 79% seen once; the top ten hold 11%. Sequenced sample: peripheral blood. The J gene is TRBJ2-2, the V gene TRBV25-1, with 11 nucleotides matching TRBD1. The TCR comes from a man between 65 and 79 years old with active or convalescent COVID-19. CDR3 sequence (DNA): TGTGCCAGCAGTCTCCCGGGACAGGGGGTTGGCGGGGAGCTGTTTTTT. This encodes CASSLPGQGVGGELFF.